This T cell receptor beta chain was identified in a study of T cells after somatic rescue of genetic block. Produced via immunoSEQ multiplex PCR; TCRdb's table is partial and in-frame only. The sample has tens of thousands of clones, approximately 91% seen once; the top ten hold about 3%. The receptor was isolated from a man aged 25 to 45. The source material was peripheral blood mononuclear cells (PBMCs).

The CDR3 loop reads CASSNPEGRETQYF. DNA of the CDR3: TGTGCCAGCAGCAATCCCGAGGGGCGCGAGACCCAGTACTTC. V usage is TRBV5-6 and J usage is TRBJ2-5; D may be TRBD1 or TRBD2 (5 bases each). V was trimmed by 4 bases and J by 5 bases, leaving 15 bases between them. The CDR3 has 14 residues. CDR1 is SGHDT and CDR2 is YYEEEE in the germline V gene.